This entry features one TCR beta chain sequence. The data derive from a study of blood T cell repertoires in COVID-19. In the authors' workflow: Reference gene primer amplification gave nucleated cell count estimates. Libraries were prepared by immunoSEQ multiplex PCR; TCRdb keeps only in-frame clonotypes and omits some of them. Clone size and the V and J calls come from that table; the DNA yielded D and trimming. The sample lists 250,000 to 300,000 clones, more than 75% occurring once. Sequencing used PBMCs or T cells enriched from blood (not recorded which). The TCR originated in a woman in her fifties or sixties in a cohort exposed to, infected with or recovered from COVID-19 (not recorded which).

The DNA for the CDR3 is TGTGCCAGCAGACTGGACAGGGGGTACACTGAAGCTTTCTTT. This sequence encodes CASRLDRGYTEAFF. The chain joins TRBV6-5 to TRBJ1-1; 10 nucleotides line up with TRBD1. Germline CDR1 reads MNHEY; CDR2 reads SVGAGI. The CDR3 length is 14 residues. The ends lost 6 bases at V and 3 bases at J; junction bases unmatched: 4.